A single sample is the source of the 18 T cell receptor beta chains below, sequenced in a study of T cell repertoires in cytomegalovirus infection. One entry per CDR3 protein results from TCRdb running MiXCR on the reads. The table shows approximately 910,000 distinct CDR3 sequences, with around 30% occurring only once. For these receptors, no antigen is known. The source was cultured CD8+ T cells from PBMCs, collected from culture after CMV antigen stimulation. Receptor source: a human donor in good health (CMV status not recorded). Some clones in this sample may be carry-over from other donors' samples.

This clonotype has at least ten counts. V usage is TRBV7-9 and J usage is TRBJ2-7; weak D call: TRBD1 (5 bases). With 3 bases removed from V and 0 bases from J, the gap between germline ends came to 12 bases. The CDR3 has 15 residues. Germline CDR1 and CDR2: SEHNR and FQNEAQ (reference sequence). The CDR3 is CASSLKTGSSYEQYF. The CDR3 bases are TGTGCCAGCAGCTTGAAAACAGGTAGCTCCTACGAGCAGTACTTC. Supplemented by reference TRBV7-9 and TRBJ2-7, the full variable domain reads DTGVSQNPRHKITKRGQNVTFRCDPISEHNRLYWYRQTLGQGPEFLTYFQNEAQLEKSRLLSDRFSAERPKGSFSTLEIQRTEQGDSAMYLCASSLKTGSSYEQYFGPGTRLTVT.

This clonotype was observed a handful of times. The V call is TRBV20-1, the J call TRBJ2-7, with 7 positions matching TRBD1. Germline trimming cut 3 bases from V and 4 bases from J; bases unmatched to any gene: 9. This CDR3 is 14 amino acids long. CDR1 and CDR2 from the germline V gene are DFQATT and SNEGSKA (reference sequence). The CDR3 is CSARRRGKHYEQYV. The DNA for the CDR3 is TGCAGTGCTAGGCGCAGGGGGAAGCATTACGAGCAGTACGTC.

This clonotype turned up a few times. The gene calls are TRBV6-1 and TRBJ1-6; D gene uncertain. V lost 2 bases and J lost 5, with 4 bases in between. In germline, CDR1 is MNHNS, CDR2 SASEGT. This CDR3 is built from 13 residues. The CDR3 sequence is CASSEYDNSPLHF. The CDR3 region has the DNA TGTGCCAGCAGTGAATATGATAATTCACCCCTCCACTTT.

Many counts were recorded for this clonotype. The rearrangement joins TRBV6-1 to TRBJ2-5; D uncertain. CDR1 and CDR2 (germline): MNHNS, SASEGT. The CDR3 runs to 15 residues. Trimming pared 3 bases from V and 2 bases from J, leaving 13 bases between. The CDR3 DNA sequence: TGTGCCAGCAGTGATCTTCACAAAGGTCAAGAGACCCAGTACTTC. Protein: CASSDLHKGQETQYF.

This clonotype was observed a handful of times. The chain links TRBV2 to TRBJ2-4; D not certain. CDR1 is SNHLY and CDR2 is FYNNEI in the germline V gene. The V and J ends lost 1 base and 0 bases respectively, with 7 bases between them. CDR3 length equals 15 residues. The chain's CDR3 is CASSEGKLAKNIQYF. The CDR3 bases are TGTGCCAGCAGTGAAGGAAAACTAGCCAAAAACATTCAGTACTTC.

The table lists this clonotype with a few counts. This chain links TRBV7-9 with TRBJ1-1, with D possibly matching TRBD1 (5 bases). V dropped 5 bases and J dropped 6 bases, with 13 bases sitting between them. The germline V gene encodes CDR1 SEHNR and CDR2 FQNEAQ (reference sequence). The CDR3 runs to 13 residues. CDR3 protein: CASSPQGRAEAFF. CDR3 bases: TGTGCCAGCAGCCCGCAGGGAAGGGCTGAAGCTTTCTTT.

The chain uses TRBV20-1 and TRBJ1-4, with a possible D match to TRBD1 (6 bases). CDR3 length: 13 residues. In germline, CDR1 is DFQATT, CDR2 SNEGSKA (reference sequence). V lost 3 bases to trimming and J lost 6 bases, with 11 bases between them. CDR3 residues: CSARGTYYEKLFF. The CDR3 bases are TGCAGTGCTAGGGGGACATATTATGAAAAACTGTTTTTT.

The genes are TRBV28 and TRBJ2-1; D may correspond to TRBD1 or TRBD2 (6 bases each). Deletions cut 3 bases from V and 8 bases from J, with 17 bases between. Germline V gene lookup returns CDR1 MDHEN and CDR2 SYDVKM. The CDR3 loop spans 15 amino acids. For the CDR3, the DNA is TGTGCCAGCAGTTTGCTGGGGGGCCTTAAGTATGAGCAGTTCTTC. Translating it yields CASSLLGGLKYEQFF.

A few counts support this clonotype. The chain employs TRBV4-3 and TRBJ1-1; D remains ambiguous. V was trimmed by 2 bases and J by 1 base, leaving 17 bases between them. CDR1 and CDR2 (germline): LGHNA, YSLEER. This CDR3 is 17 amino acids long. CDR3 sequence reads: CASSQNQKIGPNTEAFF. CDR3 in DNA: TGCGCCAGCAGCCAAAATCAAAAAATAGGACCGAACACTGAAGCTTTCTTT.

This sequence joins TRBV19 and TRBJ2-7; D remains ambiguous. The CDR3 is 13 amino acids. In germline, CDR1 is LNHDA, CDR2 SQIVND (reference sequence). Trimming cost V 8 bases and J 5 bases, with 16 bases left between them. The CDR3 DNA is TGTGCCAGTGGTGCTAGTCTCCTCCACGAGCAGTACTTC. It is translated as CASGASLLHEQYF.

This clonotype was seen only a few times. J is TRBJ1-1 and V is TRBV7-4, with a tentative D call TRBD1 (6 bases). Germline values: CDR1 SGHVT, CDR2 SQSDAQ. The CDR3 is 15 residues long. V lost 8 bases and J 0 bases, leaving 16 bases between the germline ends. CDR3 in amino acids: CASERGGRLNTEAFF. The CDR3 nucleotides read TGTGCCAGCGAAAGAGGGGGGAGACTGAACACTGAAGCTTTCTTT.

A few counts support this clonotype. V and J are TRBV7-2 and TRBJ2-7, with TRBD1 as a possible D gene (5 bases). Germline CDR1 SGHTA, CDR2 FQGNSA. Trimming took 5 bases from V and 3 from J, leaving 11 bases between them. The CDR3 consists of 13 residues. CDR3 amino acids: CASSPRQHYEQYV. The DNA for the CDR3 is TGTGCCAGCAGCCCGAGACAGCACTACGAGCAGTACGTC.

The V call is TRBV9, the J call TRBJ1-1; D is unresolved. V was shortened by 1 base and J by 5 bases, with 9 bases between the two germline ends. Per the germline V gene, CDR1 is SGDLS and CDR2 is YYNGEE. CDR3 length equals 13 residues. CDR3 sequence reads: CASSVLSGTEAFF. In DNA, the CDR3 is TGTGCCAGCAGCGTATTGTCGGGGACTGAAGCTTTCTTT. The whole variable domain, remainder taken from reference TRBV9 and TRBJ1-1, is DSGVTQTPKHLITATGQRVTLRCSPRSGDLSVYWYQQSLDQGLQFLIQYYNGEERAKGNILERFSAQQFPDLHSELNLSSLELGDSALYFCASSVLSGTEAFFGQGTRLTVV.

The V gene is TRBV3-1, the J gene TRBJ2-5; 14 positions match TRBD2. Germline-derived CDR1 and CDR2 are LGHDT and YNNKEL (reference sequence). Trimming removed 5 bases from V and 13 bases from J; junction bases left unmatched: 24. This CDR3 comprises 19 residues. The CDR3 DNA sequence: TGTGCCAGCAGCGATCCCGGGACTAGCGGGGGAGCATACCAAGAGGCCCTGTACTTC. It translates to CASSDPGTSGGAYQEALYF.

This clonotype was recorded a few times. The rearrangement links TRBV7-9 to TRBJ2-1, with 9 bases identical to TRBD1. There are 16 residues in the CDR3. Germline V lookup: CDR1 SEHNR, CDR2 FQNEAQ (reference sequence). V lost 2 bases, J lost 0 bases, and 2 bases stayed unmatched. In DNA, the CDR3 is TGTGCCAGCAGCTTATTGGACAGGGGCTCCTACAATGAGCAGTTCTTC. Residues: CASSLLDRGSYNEQFF.

This clonotype was detected a few times. The V gene is TRBV5-1, the J gene TRBJ1-1; D call uncertain. CDR3 length equals 17 residues. CDR1 is SGHRS, CDR2 YFSETQ, per germline. V lost 0 bases, J lost 0 bases, and 15 bases lay in between. The CDR3 region has the DNA TGCGCCAGCAGCTTGGAGGTACACAAAGGCTTGAACACTGAAGCTTTCTTT. This encodes CASSLEVHKGLNTEAFF.

This clonotype was seen ten or more times. The chain recombines TRBV7-8 with TRBJ2-7; D ambiguous. The CDR3 loop spans 13 amino acids. The germline V gene has CDR1 SGHVS and CDR2 FQNEAQ. V lost 0 bases, J lost 5 bases, and 8 bases lay in between. This CDR3 reads CASSLANWDEQYF. The CDR3, as DNA: TGTGCCAGCAGCTTAGCAAATTGGGACGAGCAGTACTTC.

This clonotype showed up many times. The gene calls are TRBV12-3 or TRBV12-4 and TRBJ1-1; 8 positions match TRBD1. This CDR3 has 12 amino acids. V trimming: 5 bases; J trimming: 7 bases; junction bases outside the gene matches: 3. The CDR3, as DNA: TGTGCCAGCAGTCCGACAGGGGATGAAGCTTTCTTT. Amino acids: CASSPTGDEAFF.